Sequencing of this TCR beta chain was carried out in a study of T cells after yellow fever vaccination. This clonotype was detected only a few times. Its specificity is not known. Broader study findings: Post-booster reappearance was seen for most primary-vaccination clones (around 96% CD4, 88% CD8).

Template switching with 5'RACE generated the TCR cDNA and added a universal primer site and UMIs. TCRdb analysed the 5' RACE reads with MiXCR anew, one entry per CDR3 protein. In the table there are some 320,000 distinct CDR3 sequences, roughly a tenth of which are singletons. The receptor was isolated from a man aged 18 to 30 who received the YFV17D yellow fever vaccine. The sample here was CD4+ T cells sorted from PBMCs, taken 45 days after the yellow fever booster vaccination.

CDR3 in amino acids: CASSVWVGQETQYF. The CDR3 coding sequence is TGTGCCAGCAGCGTATGGGTGGGACAGGAGACCCAGTACTTC. The chain employs TRBV5-8 and TRBJ2-5; 7 positions match TRBD1. Losses at the gene ends were 4 bases for V and 5 bases for J; bases not matched to a gene: 8. CDR3 length: 14 amino acids. Germline-derived CDR1 and CDR2 are SGHTS and YDEGEE. The full variable domain, rest sourced from reference TRBV5-8 and TRBJ2-5, is EAGVTQSPTHLIKTRGQQATLRCSPISGHTSVYWYQQALGLGLQFLLWYDEGEERNRGNFPPRFSGRQFPNYSSELNVNALELEDSALYLCASSVWVGQETQYFGPGTRLLVL.